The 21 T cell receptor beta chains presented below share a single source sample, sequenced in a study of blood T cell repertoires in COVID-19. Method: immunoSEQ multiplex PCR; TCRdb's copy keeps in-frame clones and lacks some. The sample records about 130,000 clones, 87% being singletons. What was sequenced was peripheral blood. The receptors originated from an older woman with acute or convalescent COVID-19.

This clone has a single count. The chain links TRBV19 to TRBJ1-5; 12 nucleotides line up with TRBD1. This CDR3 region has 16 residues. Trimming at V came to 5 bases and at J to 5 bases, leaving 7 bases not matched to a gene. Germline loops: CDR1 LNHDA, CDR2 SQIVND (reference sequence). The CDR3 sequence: CASSSTGQGADQPQHF. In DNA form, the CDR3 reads TGTGCCAGTAGTTCCACGGGACAGGGGGCCGATCAGCCCCAGCATTTT.

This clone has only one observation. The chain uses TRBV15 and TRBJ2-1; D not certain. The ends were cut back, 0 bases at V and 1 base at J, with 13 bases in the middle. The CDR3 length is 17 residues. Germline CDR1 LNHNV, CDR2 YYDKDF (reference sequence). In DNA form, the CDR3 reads TGTGCCACCAGCAGAGATAAGGTTGGCGGTTCCTACAATGAGCAGTTCTTC. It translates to CATSRDKVGGSYNEQFF.

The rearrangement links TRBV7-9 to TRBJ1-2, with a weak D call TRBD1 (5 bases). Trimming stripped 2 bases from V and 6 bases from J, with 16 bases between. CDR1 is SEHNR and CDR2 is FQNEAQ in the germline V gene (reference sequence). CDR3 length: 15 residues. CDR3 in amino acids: CASSLTGRGKDGYTF. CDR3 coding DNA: TGTGCCAGCAGCTTAACCGGGCGGGGGAAGGATGGCTACACCTTC.

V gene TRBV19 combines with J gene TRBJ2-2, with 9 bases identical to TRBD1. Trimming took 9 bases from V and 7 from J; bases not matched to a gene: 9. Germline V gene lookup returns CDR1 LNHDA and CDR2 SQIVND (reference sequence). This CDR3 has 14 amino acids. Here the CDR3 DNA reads TGTGCCAGCCAACAGACAGGGGGGATCGGGGAGCTGTTTTTT. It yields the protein CASQQTGGIGELFF.

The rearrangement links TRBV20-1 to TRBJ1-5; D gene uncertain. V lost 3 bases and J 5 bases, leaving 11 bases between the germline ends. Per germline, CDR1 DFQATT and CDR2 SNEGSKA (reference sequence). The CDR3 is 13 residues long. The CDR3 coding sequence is TGCAGTGCTAGTATAAAGCGCGATCAGCCCCAGCATTTT. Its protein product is CSASIKRDQPQHF.

CDR3 loop: CSGHVGWTSGIRRGHNEQFF. The CDR3 DNA is TGCAGCGGTCATGTGGGTTGGACTAGCGGGATCAGGAGGGGGCACAATGAGCAGTTCTTC. The chain has TRBV29-1 and TRBJ2-1, with 12 bases aligning to TRBD2. Germline V lookup: CDR1 SQVTM, CDR2 ANQGSEA. With 7 bases clipped from V and 5 bases from J, the junction kept 24 bases outside the gene matches. The CDR3 consists of 20 residues.

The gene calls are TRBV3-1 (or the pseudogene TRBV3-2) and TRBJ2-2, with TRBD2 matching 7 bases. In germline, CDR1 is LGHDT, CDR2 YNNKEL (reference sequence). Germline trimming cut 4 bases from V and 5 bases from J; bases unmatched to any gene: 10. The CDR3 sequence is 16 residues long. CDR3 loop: CASSRLTSVVTGELFF. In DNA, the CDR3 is TGTGCCAGCAGCCGCCTCACTAGCGTAGTAACCGGGGAGCTGTTTTTT.

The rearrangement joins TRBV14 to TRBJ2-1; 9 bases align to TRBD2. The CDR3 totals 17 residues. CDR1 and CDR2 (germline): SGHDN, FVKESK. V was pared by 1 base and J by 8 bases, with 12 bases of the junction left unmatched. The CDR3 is CASSQVLGLAGTYEQFF. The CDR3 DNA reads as TGTGCCAGCAGCCAAGTTTTAGGCCTAGCGGGAACCTATGAGCAGTTCTTC.

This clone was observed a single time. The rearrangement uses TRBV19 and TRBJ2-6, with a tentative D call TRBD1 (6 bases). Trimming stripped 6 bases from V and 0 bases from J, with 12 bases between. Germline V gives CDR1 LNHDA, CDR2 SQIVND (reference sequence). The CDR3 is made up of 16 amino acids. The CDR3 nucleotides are TGTGCCAGTAGCCCGGACAGCCTCTCTGGGGCCAACGTCCTGACTTTC. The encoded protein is CASSPDSLSGANVLTF.

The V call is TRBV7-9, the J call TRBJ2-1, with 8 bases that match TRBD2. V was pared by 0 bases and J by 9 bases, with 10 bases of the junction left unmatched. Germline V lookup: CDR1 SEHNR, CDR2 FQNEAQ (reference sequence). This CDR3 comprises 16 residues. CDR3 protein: CASSLAELAVRGEQFF. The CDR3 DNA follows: TGTGCCAGCAGCTTAGCGGAACTAGCGGTAAGGGGTGAGCAGTTCTTC.

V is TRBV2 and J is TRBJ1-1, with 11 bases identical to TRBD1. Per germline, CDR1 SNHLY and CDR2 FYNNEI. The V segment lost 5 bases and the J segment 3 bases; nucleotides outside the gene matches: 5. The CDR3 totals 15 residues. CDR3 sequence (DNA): TGTGCCAGCAGTTCCCGGACAGGGGGCTACACTGAAGCTTTCTTT. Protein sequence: CASSSRTGGYTEAFF.

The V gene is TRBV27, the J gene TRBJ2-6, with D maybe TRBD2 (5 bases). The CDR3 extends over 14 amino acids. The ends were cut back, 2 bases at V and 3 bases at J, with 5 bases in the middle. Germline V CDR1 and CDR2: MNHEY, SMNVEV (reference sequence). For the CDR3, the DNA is TGTGCCAGCAGTTTAGCGGGTGGGGCCAACGTCCTGACTTTC. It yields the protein CASSLAGGANVLTF.

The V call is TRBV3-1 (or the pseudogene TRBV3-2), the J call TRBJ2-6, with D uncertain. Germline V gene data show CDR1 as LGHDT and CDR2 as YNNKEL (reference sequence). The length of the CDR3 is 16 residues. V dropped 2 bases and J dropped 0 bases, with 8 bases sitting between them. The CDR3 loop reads CASSQLFRSGANVLTF. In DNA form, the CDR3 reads TGTGCCAGCAGCCAACTATTTCGCTCTGGGGCCAACGTCCTGACTTTC.

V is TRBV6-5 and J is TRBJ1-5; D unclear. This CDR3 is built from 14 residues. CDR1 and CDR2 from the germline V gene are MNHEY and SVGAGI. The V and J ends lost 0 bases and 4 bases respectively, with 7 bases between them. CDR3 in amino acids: CASSYSHGNQPQHF. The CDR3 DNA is TGTGCCAGCAGTTACTCCCACGGGAATCAGCCCCAGCATTTT.

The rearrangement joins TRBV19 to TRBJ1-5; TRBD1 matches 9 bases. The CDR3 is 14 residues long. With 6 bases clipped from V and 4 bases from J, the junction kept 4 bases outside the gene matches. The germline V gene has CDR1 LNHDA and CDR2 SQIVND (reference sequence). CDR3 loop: CASRRTGANQPQHF. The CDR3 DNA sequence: TGTGCCAGTAGGCGGACAGGGGCAAATCAGCCCCAGCATTTT.

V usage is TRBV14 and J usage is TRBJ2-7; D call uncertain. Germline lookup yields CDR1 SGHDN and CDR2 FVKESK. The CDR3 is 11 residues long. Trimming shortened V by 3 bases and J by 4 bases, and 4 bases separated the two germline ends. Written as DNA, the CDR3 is TGTGCCAGCAGCCAGTCTTACGAGCAGTACTTC. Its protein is CASSQSYEQYF.

The CDR3 here is CATSRDWSTETQYF. CDR3 bases: TGTGCCACCAGCAGAGATTGGAGCACAGAGACCCAGTACTTC. The gene calls are TRBV15 and TRBJ2-5; D uncertain. CDR1 is LNHNV and CDR2 is YYDKDF in the germline V gene (reference sequence). The CDR3 consists of 14 residues. Deletions cut 0 bases from V and 4 bases from J, with 9 bases between.

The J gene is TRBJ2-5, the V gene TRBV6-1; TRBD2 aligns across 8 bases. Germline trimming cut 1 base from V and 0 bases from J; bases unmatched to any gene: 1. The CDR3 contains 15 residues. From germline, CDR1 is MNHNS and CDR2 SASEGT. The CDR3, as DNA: TGTGCCAGCAGTGAAGTAGCGGGGTACCAAGAGACCCAGTACTTC. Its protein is CASSEVAGYQETQYF.

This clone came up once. CDR3 bases: TGCGCCAGCAGCATACTTAGCTCCGGGACAGCATATGGCTACACCTTC. Amino acids: CASSILSSGTAYGYTF. The rearrangement uses TRBV5-1 and TRBJ1-2, with TRBD1 matching 7 bases. V lost 4 bases and J lost 5; bases outside the gene matches: 14. CDR1 and CDR2 (germline): SGHRS, YFSETQ. The CDR3 spans 16 residues. Full variable domain (outside the CDR3, taken from reference TRBV5-1 and TRBJ1-2): KAGVTQTPRYLIKTRGQQVTLSCSPISGHRSVSWYQQTPGQGLQFLFEYFSETQRNKGNFPGRFSGRQFSNSRSEMNVSTLELGDSALYLCASSILSSGTAYGYTFGSGTRLTVV.

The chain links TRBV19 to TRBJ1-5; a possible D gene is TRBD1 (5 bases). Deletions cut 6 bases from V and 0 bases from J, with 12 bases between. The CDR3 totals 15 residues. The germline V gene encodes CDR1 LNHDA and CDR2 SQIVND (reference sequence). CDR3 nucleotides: TGTGCCAGTAGGACGACAGTCAATAGCAATCAGCCCCAGCATTTT. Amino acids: CASRTTVNSNQPQHF.

The CDR3 reads CASSWRTEGETQYF. The CDR3 nucleotides are TGTGCCAGCAGCTGGAGGACGGAGGGAGAGACCCAGTACTTC. The genes are TRBV7-8 and TRBJ2-5; tentatively, D is TRBD2 (6 bases). This CDR3 region has 14 residues. Deletions cut 4 bases from V and 4 bases from J, with 13 bases between. CDR1 is SGHVS, CDR2 FQNEAQ, per germline.